The table lists the clone carrying this T cell receptor (beta chain) with a few counts. This sample was taken from a study of T cells in localized non-small cell lung cancer. The germline gives CDR1 LNHDA, CDR2 SQIVND (reference sequence). The CDR3 covers 17 residues. The V end was cut by 3 bases, the J end by 1 base, with 13 bases between. The assay was immunoSEQ multiplex PCR, and TCRdb's table has in-frame clones only and misses some. The profile shows around 1,500 clones, 25% of them singletons. The specimen comprised lung tumor tissue, sampled before any cancer treatment. The chain has TRBV19 and TRBJ2-6; no clear D gene. The receptor was derived from a woman aged 35-75 years with stage I lung adenocarcinoma. The CDR3: CASSIFLIGSGANVLTF. The CDR3 nucleotides are TGTGCCAGTAGTATCTTCCTTATAGGTTCTGGGGCCAACGTCCTGACTTTC.